Each of the 15 T cell receptor beta chains below was sequenced from the same sample in a study of CD8 T cells in Susac syndrome. Reverse transcription of about 0.5 to 1 ug RNA used random hexamers. Each CDR3 protein is one row after TCRdb ran MiXCR on the immunoSEQ multiplex PCR reads. The sample has 150,000 or so distinct CDR3 sequences, 95% seen once; the top ten hold roughly 0.14%. The specimen sequenced was CD4+ T cells from PBMCs. The receptors originated from a human donor with Susac syndrome.

V usage is TRBV20-1 and J usage is TRBJ2-5, with D perhaps TRBD2 (7 bases). Looked up from germline, CDR1 is DFQATT and CDR2 is SNEGSKA (reference sequence). The CDR3 spans 15 residues. V was pared by 7 bases and J by 5 bases, with 23 bases between. CDR3 sequence reads: CSGRGGTPGGETQYF. CDR3 DNA: TGCAGTGGACGGGGTGGGACACCCGGGGGGGAGACCCAGTACTTC.

The chain recombines TRBV7-6 with TRBJ2-5; D is perhaps TRBD1 or TRBD2 (5 bases each). The CDR3 loop spans 12 amino acids. Trimming left V 5 bases short and J 4 bases short, with 8 bases between. Germline assignment: CDR1 SGHVS and CDR2 FNYEAQ. CDR3 DNA: TGTGCCAGCAGCCTGGGGACAGAGACCCAGTACTTC. Translation: CASSLGTETQYF.

The chain has TRBV25-1 and TRBJ1-2; D ambiguous. CDR3 length: 13 residues. V lost 3 bases and J lost 4, with 9 bases in between. The germline V gene encodes CDR1 MGHDK and CDR2 SYGVNS. The CDR3: CASSDNWSYGYTF. The DNA of the CDR3 is TGTGCCAGCAGTGACAATTGGTCCTATGGCTACACCTTC.

J is TRBJ2-1 and V is TRBV5-4; D gene ambiguous. Trimming shortened V by 0 bases and J by 0 bases, and 10 bases separated the two germline ends. The germline V gene has CDR1 SGHNT and CDR2 YYREEE (reference sequence). The CDR3 loop spans 16 amino acids. The CDR3 coding sequence is TGTGCCAGCAGCTTGGACGTAAAGAGCTCCTACAATGAGCAGTTCTTC. It yields the protein CASSLDVKSSYNEQFF. Supplemented by reference TRBV5-4 and TRBJ2-1, the full variable domain reads ETGVTQSPTHLIKTRGQQVTLRCSSQSGHNTVSWYQQALGQGPQFIFQYYREEENGRGNFPPRFSGLQFPNYSSELNVNALELDDSALYLCASSLDVKSSYNEQFFGPGTRLTVL.

The V and J genes are TRBV9 and TRBJ1-2; D possibly corresponds to TRBD1 (5 bases). V was clipped by 4 bases and J by 6 bases, with 13 bases between them. This CDR3 is 13 amino acids long. CDR1 and CDR2 (germline): SGDLS, YYNGEE. This CDR3 is CASSLTASDGYTF. CDR3 sequence (DNA): TGTGCCAGCAGCTTGACAGCATCAGATGGCTACACCTTC.

This clonotype was observed once. The gene calls are TRBV20-1 and TRBJ1-1; the D gene is possibly TRBD1 (5 bases). V lost 6 bases to trimming and J lost 1 base, with 15 bases between them. CDR1 and CDR2 from the germline V gene are DFQATT and SNEGSKA (reference sequence). CDR3 size: 14 residues. The CDR3 DNA follows: TGCAGTGCGAAAATGGGTGGGGGGAACACTGAAGCTTTCTTT. Its protein product is CSAKMGGGNTEAFF.

The chain links TRBV29-1 to TRBJ2-7; no definite D call. The CDR3 length is 11 residues. V was shortened by 4 bases and J by 2 bases, with 6 bases between the two germline ends. Germline CDR1 SQVTM, CDR2 ANQGSEA. In DNA form, the CDR3 reads TGCAGCGTTGGAGGCGCCTACGAGCAGTACTTC. Translating gives CSVGGAYEQYF.

This rearrangement joins TRBV10-3 to TRBJ2-1; D could derive from TRBD1 or TRBD2 (5 bases each). Germline lookup yields CDR1 ENHRY and CDR2 SYGVKD. The CDR3 consists of 12 residues. V gave up 2 bases and J gave up 16 bases, with 15 bases separating them. CDR3 nucleotides: TGTGCCATCAGTGAGCCCGGGACGGCCGGATTCTTC. Its protein product is CAISEPGTAGFF.

The V call is TRBV12-3 or TRBV12-4, the J call TRBJ1-1; D gene uncertain. V was pared by 0 bases and J by 6 bases, with 14 bases between. The CDR3 spans 15 residues. This chain's CDR3 is CASSLASGSRAEAFF. The CDR3 nucleotides read TGTGCCAGCAGTTTAGCCTCGGGCAGTAGGGCTGAAGCTTTCTTT.

This clonotype occurred once. The V call is TRBV20-1, the J call TRBJ1-1; TRBD1 aligns across 10 bases. The CDR3 runs to 14 residues. J lost 4 bases, V lost 6 bases, and 8 bases had no gene match. Germline values: CDR1 DFQATT, CDR2 SNEGSKA (reference sequence). Here the CDR3 DNA reads TGCAGTGCAATGACGCGGACAGGGGGCACTGAAGCTTTCTTT. Translated: CSAMTRTGGTEAFF.

The chain joins TRBV30 to TRBJ2-1; a possible D gene is TRBD2 (6 bases). The germline V gene encodes CDR1 GTSNPN and CDR2 SVGIG (reference sequence). This CDR3 comprises 11 residues. The V and J ends lost 0 bases and 10 bases respectively, with 7 bases between them. Here the CDR3 reads CAWSVREEQFF. The CDR3 DNA follows: TGTGCCTGGAGTGTACGGGAGGAGCAGTTCTTC.

The gene calls are TRBV29-1 and TRBJ1-1; 7 positions agree with TRBD1. Germline CDR1 and CDR2: SQVTM and ANQGSEA. V shed 4 bases and J 2 bases; nucleotides not matched to a gene: 4. CDR3 length equals 13 residues. CDR3 residues: CSVAGQLNTEAFF. In DNA, the CDR3 is TGCAGCGTTGCGGGACAGTTAAACACTGAAGCTTTCTTT.

The chain recombines TRBV27 with TRBJ1-1; D unresolved. The V and J ends lost 3 bases and 4 bases respectively, with 9 bases between them. The CDR3 covers 13 residues. Germline V lookup: CDR1 MNHEY, CDR2 SMNVEV (reference sequence). CDR3 in DNA: TGTGCCAGCAGTTTTTATCGGAGCACTGAAGCTTTCTTT. Protein: CASSFYRSTEAFF.

This sequence joins TRBV3-1 and TRBJ2-2; 14 bases match TRBD2. V shed 2 bases, J shed 7 bases, and the junction held 6 bases outside the gene matches. Germline-derived CDR1 and CDR2 are LGHDT and YNNKEL (reference sequence). The CDR3 runs to 17 residues. This CDR3 is CASSQSGTSGGNGELFF. The CDR3 nucleotides read TGTGCCAGCAGCCAATCCGGGACTAGCGGGGGAAACGGGGAGCTGTTTTTT.

The chain has TRBV20-1 and TRBJ2-5; the D call may be TRBD1 or TRBD2 (5 bases each). CDR3 size: 13 residues. V lost 6 bases, J lost 5 bases, and 16 bases lay in between. The V gene's germline CDR1 is DFQATT and CDR2 SNEGSKA (reference sequence). The CDR3 sequence is CSAQGRDGETQYF. The CDR3, as DNA: TGCAGTGCCCAGGGACGCGACGGGGAGACCCAGTACTTC.